What follows are 22 T cell receptor beta chains derived from one specimen sequenced in a study of cytomegalovirus exposure and HLA in healthy donors. Both 60 Vbeta primers and 13 Jbeta primers went into the PCR. Method: immunoSEQ multiplex PCR; TCRdb's copy keeps in-frame clones and lacks some. The data show over 150,000 clones, 65% to 80% seen once. Source material: PBMCs. The receptors were gathered from a woman aged 40 to 55 in good health and CMV-seronegative.

The chain employs TRBV6-1 and TRBJ1-2; maybe TRBD1 (5 bases). The germline gives CDR1 MNHNS, CDR2 SASEGT. This CDR3 comprises 13 residues. V lost 7 bases and J lost 2, with 11 bases in between. DNA of the CDR3: TGTGCCAGCAATGCGGGGCCCAACTATGGCTACACCTTC. Residues: CASNAGPNYGYTF.

V is TRBV7-8 and J is TRBJ1-2; 8 positions agree with TRBD1. The V and J ends lost 4 bases and 6 bases, in that order; junction bases with no gene match: 10. CDR1 is SGHVS and CDR2 is FQNEAQ in the germline V gene. The CDR3 has 15 residues. Written as DNA, the CDR3 is TGTGCCAGCAGCTCCTATAGGACAGGGATCAATGGCTACACCTTC. Its translation is CASSSYRTGINGYTF.

As DNA, the CDR3 is TGTGCCAGTAGAGTGACAGGGACGAACACTGAAGCTTTCTTT. Translation gives CASRVTGTNTEAFF. The chain couples TRBV19 to TRBJ1-1, with 7 nucleotides matching TRBD1. V was clipped by 6 bases and J by 1 base; unmatched bases: 5. Germline assignment: CDR1 LNHDA and CDR2 SQIVND (reference sequence). The CDR3 runs to 14 residues.

This chain uses TRBV30 with TRBJ1-2, with D perhaps matching TRBD1 (6 bases). The CDR3 is 13 residues long. V lost 2 bases to trimming and J lost 0 bases, with 7 bases between them. Germline CDR1 GTSNPN, CDR2 SVGIG (reference sequence). CDR3 in amino acids: CAWSSGANYGYTF. The CDR3 DNA reads TGTGCCTGGAGTTCAGGGGCTAACTATGGCTACACCTTC.

The V gene is TRBV7-8, the J gene TRBJ2-2; tentative D call: TRBD2 (5 bases). V lost 6 bases and J 1 base, leaving 9 bases between the germline ends. CDR3 length: 14 amino acids. Germline CDR1 is SGHVS and CDR2 is FQNEAQ. The CDR3 loop is CASRERMNTGELFF. The CDR3 nucleotides are TGTGCCAGCAGGGAGCGGATGAACACCGGGGAGCTGTTTTTT.

This chain links TRBV5-1 with TRBJ2-7; no clear D gene. There are 13 residues in the CDR3. The germline V and J ends were trimmed by 4 bases and 3 bases, with 11 bases remaining between them. Per the germline V gene, CDR1 is SGHRS and CDR2 is YFSETQ. The CDR3 is CASSQALNYEQYF. DNA for the CDR3: TGCGCCAGCAGCCAGGCCCTTAACTACGAGCAGTACTTC. Using reference TRBV5-1 and TRBJ2-7 for the parts outside the CDR3, the full variable domain is KAGVTQTPRYLIKTRGQQVTLSCSPISGHRSVSWYQQTPGQGLQFLFEYFSETQRNKGNFPGRFSGRQFSNSRSEMNVSTLELGDSALYLCASSQALNYEQYFGPGTRLTVT.

The rearrangement joins TRBV2 to TRBJ1-5, with TRBD1 identical over 8 bases. J lost 7 bases, V lost 3 bases, and 5 bases had no gene match. Germline V gene lookup returns CDR1 SNHLY and CDR2 FYNNEI. The CDR3 sequence is 14 residues long. CDR3 DNA sequence: TGTGCCAGCAGTGACCCGACAGGGGTGCAGCCCCAGCATTTT. It specifies CASSDPTGVQPQHF.

The chain couples TRBV11-3 to TRBJ2-3; the D is unclear. The CDR3 length is 13 residues. Between the trimmed V and J ends, which lost 2 bases and 3 bases, there was a span of 6 bases. The V gene's germline CDR1 is SGHNT and CDR2 YENEEA. The DNA for the CDR3 is TGTGCCAGCAGCTTAACCGCGACAGATACGCAGTATTTT. Its translation is CASSLTATDTQYF.

CDR3 residues: CASSYSRVEQYF. CDR3 nucleotides: TGTGCCAGCAGCTATAGCAGGGTCGAGCAGTACTTC. The V gene is TRBV5-8, the J gene TRBJ2-7; tentatively, D is TRBD1 (5 bases). Germline lookup yields CDR1 SGHTS and CDR2 YDEGEE. Trimming shortened V by 3 bases and J by 6 bases, and 10 bases separated the two germline ends. This CDR3 is built from 12 residues.

The chain recombines TRBV6-1 with TRBJ1-4, with D possibly TRBD1 on 5 matching bases. There are 13 residues in the CDR3. V was clipped by 1 base and J by 14 bases, with 14 bases between them. Germline V gene lookup returns CDR1 MNHNS and CDR2 SASEGT. CDR3 amino acids: CASSEEMWGGLFF. CDR3 coding DNA: TGTGCCAGCAGTGAAGAAATGTGGGGGGGTCTGTTTTTT.

In this sample, this clone turned up once. The V gene is TRBV6-1, the J gene TRBJ2-2, with 9 bases identical to TRBD2. The CDR3 totals 15 residues. V lost 8 bases to trimming and J lost 5 bases; unmatched junction nucleotides: 9. The germline V gene encodes CDR1 MNHNS and CDR2 SASEGT. This CDR3 is CASLGASGVTGELFF. In DNA, the CDR3 is TGTGCCAGCTTGGGGGCTAGCGGGGTGACCGGGGAGCTGTTTTTT.

The genes are TRBV7-6 and TRBJ1-1; 8 nucleotides agree with TRBD1. The junction had 5 bases not matched to a gene; V was cut back by 4 bases and J by 1 base. The CDR3 runs to 15 residues. From germline, CDR1 is SGHVS and CDR2 FNYEAQ. CDR3 sequence (DNA): TGTGCCAGCAGCTCTTGGACAGGGACGAACACTGAAGCTTTCTTT. The encoded protein is CASSSWTGTNTEAFF. Complete variable domain (other parts from reference TRBV7-6 and TRBJ1-1): GAGVSQSPRYKVTKRGQDVALRCDPISGHVSLYWYRQALGQGPEFLTYFNYEAQQDKSGLPNDRFSAERPEGSISTLTIQRTEQRDSAMYRCASSSWTGTNTEAFFGQGTRLTVV.

The V and J genes are TRBV6-1 and TRBJ2-3; the match to TRBD2 covers 11 bases. V was pared by 8 bases and J by 1 base, with 11 bases of the junction left unmatched. Germline CDR1 reads MNHNS; CDR2 reads SASEGT. The CDR3 is made up of 17 amino acids. CDR3 sequence reads: CASRGLAGGPRTDTQYF. In DNA form, the CDR3 reads TGTGCCAGCCGTGGGTTAGCGGGAGGGCCTCGCACAGATACGCAGTATTTT.

This clone was seen only a few times. This sequence joins TRBV13 and TRBJ2-7, with TRBD2 identical over 12 bases. V lost 0 bases, J lost 3 bases, and 9 bases stayed unmatched. CDR3 size: 18 residues. Germline V gene sequence: CDR1 PRHDT, CDR2 FYEKMQ (reference sequence). The CDR3 here is CASSLGQRTSGGYYEQYF. The CDR3 nucleotides read TGTGCCAGCAGCTTAGGCCAGAGAACTAGCGGGGGGTACTACGAGCAGTACTTC.

This clone was seen just once. V and J are TRBV5-4 and TRBJ1-1; 9 bases are a match to TRBD1. Germline lookup yields CDR1 SGHNT and CDR2 YYREEE (reference sequence). The CDR3 loop spans 15 amino acids. Unmatched junction bases numbered 5, after V lost 2 bases and J lost 3 bases. This CDR3 is CASSLKGQGYTEAFF. The CDR3 DNA reads TGTGCCAGCAGCTTAAAGGGACAGGGTTACACTGAAGCTTTCTTT.

This clone has more than one count but fewer than ten. This chain connects TRBV18 to TRBJ2-5, with D unresolved. In germline, CDR1 is KGHSH, CDR2 LQKENI. This CDR3 is built from 14 residues. The V gene lost 3 bases and the J gene lost 4 bases, with 12 bases spanning the gap. This CDR3 reads CASSPPFTGETQYF. The CDR3 region has the DNA TGTGCCAGCTCACCCCCGTTTACTGGAGAGACCCAGTACTTC. Using reference TRBV18 and TRBJ2-5 for the parts outside the CDR3, the full variable domain is NAGVMQNPRHLVRRRGQEARLRCSPMKGHSHVYWYRQLPEEGLKFMVYLQKENIIDESGMPKERFSAEFPKEGPSILRIQQVVRGDSAAYFCASSPPFTGETQYFGPGTRLLVL.

The rearrangement uses TRBV28 and TRBJ2-3, with 13 bases fitting TRBD2. The CDR3 runs to 17 residues. The germline V gene has CDR1 MDHEN and CDR2 SYDVKM. Unmatched junction bases numbered 8, after V lost 4 bases and J lost 4 bases. CDR3 nucleotides: TGTGCCAGCAGTTACACTAGCGGGGGGGCCGTAGCAGATACGCAGTATTTT. Residues: CASSYTSGGAVADTQYF.

This clone has only one observation. DNA of the CDR3: TGCGCCAGCAGCGGACAGAGCGCTGGAAACACCATATATTTT. Residues: CASSGQSAGNTIYF. The chain carries TRBV10-1 and TRBJ1-3; D possibly corresponds to TRBD1 (6 bases). The V gene's germline CDR1 is WNHNN and CDR2 SYGVQD (reference sequence). The CDR3 contains 14 residues. The V and J ends lost 6 bases and 2 bases respectively, with 11 bases between them.

The chain recombines TRBV4-1 with TRBJ2-7, with 9 nucleotides matching TRBD2. With 1 base clipped from V and 2 bases from J, the junction kept 3 bases outside the gene matches. The CDR3 runs to 15 residues. Germline V lookup: CDR1 MGHRA, CDR2 YSYEKL. CDR3 sequence reads: CASSQVQRGAYEQYF. The CDR3 DNA sequence: TGCGCCAGCAGCCAAGTACAGCGGGGGGCCTACGAGCAGTACTTC.

The genes are TRBV27 and TRBJ1-4; 12 bases are a match to TRBD1. The CDR3 contains 19 residues. The V segment lost 2 bases and the J segment 5 bases; nucleotides outside the gene matches: 12. The germline V gene encodes CDR1 MNHEY and CDR2 SMNVEV (reference sequence). CDR3 amino acids: CASSLTGQGAQGGNEKLFF. In nucleotides, the CDR3 is TGTGCCAGCAGTTTAACGGGACAGGGGGCGCAAGGGGGGAATGAAAAACTGTTTTTT.

The gene calls are TRBV13 and TRBJ1-1; perhaps TRBD1 as D (5 bases). The CDR3 has 16 amino acids. V lost 5 bases to trimming and J lost 4 bases, with 20 bases between them. The V gene's germline CDR1 is PRHDT and CDR2 FYEKMQ (reference sequence). The CDR3 DNA sequence: TGTGCCAGCAGCCCGGACATCCGGGCTACGAGCACTGAAGCTTTCTTT. Encoded protein: CASSPDIRATSTEAFF.

The chain combines TRBV6-5 with TRBJ2-1; no reliable D call. CDR1 MNHEY and CDR2 SVGAGI come from the germline V gene. V lost 2 bases, J lost 7 bases, and 12 bases lay in between. This CDR3 is 14 amino acids long. The CDR3 nucleotides are TGTGCCAGCAGTTACATTGGGCGCCGGAATGAGCAGTTCTTC. Amino acid sequence: CASSYIGRRNEQFF.